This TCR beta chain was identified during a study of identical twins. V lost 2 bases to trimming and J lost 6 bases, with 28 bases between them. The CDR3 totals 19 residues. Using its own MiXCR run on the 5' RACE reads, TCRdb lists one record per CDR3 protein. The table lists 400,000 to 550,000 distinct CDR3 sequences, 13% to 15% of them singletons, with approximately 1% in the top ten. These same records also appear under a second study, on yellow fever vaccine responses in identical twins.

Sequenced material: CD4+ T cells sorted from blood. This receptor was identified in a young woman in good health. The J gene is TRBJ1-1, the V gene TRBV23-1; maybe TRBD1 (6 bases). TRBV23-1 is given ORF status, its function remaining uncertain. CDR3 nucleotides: TGCGCCAGCAGTCAACTCCCTGACTCCACAGGGAGGGTTGGGCCTGAAGCTTTCTTT. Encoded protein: CASSQLPDSTGRVGPEAFF.